These 23 T cell receptor beta chains were all obtained from the same sample, sequenced in a study of T cell repertoires in cytomegalovirus infection. The antigens these receptors bind are not known. TCRdb re-analysed the reads in MiXCR, keeping a single row per CDR3 protein. The data show some 350,000 distinct CDR3 sequences, about 28% seen once. The source material was cultured PBMCs, sampled from culture after CMV antigen stimulation. The source of these receptors is a human donor in good health (CMV status not recorded). Some clones in this sample may be carry-over from other donors' samples.

This sequence joins TRBV11-1 and TRBJ2-6; D not certain. Looked up from germline, CDR1 is SGHAT and CDR2 is FQDESV (reference sequence). The CDR3 contains 16 residues. Trimming shortened V by 4 bases and J by 0 bases, and 10 bases separated the two germline ends. The CDR3 region has the DNA TGTGCCAGCAGCTCAGGACGGAACTCTGGGGCCAACGTCCTGACTTTC. Translating gives CASSSGRNSGANVLTF.

The V call is TRBV10-3, the J call TRBJ2-1; D may be TRBD2 (6 bases). Germline values: CDR1 ENHRY, CDR2 SYGVKD. There are 14 residues in the CDR3. Trimming pared 9 bases from V and 3 bases from J, leaving 15 bases between. This chain's CDR3 is CAIQSGRNYNEQFF. The CDR3 bases are TGTGCCATACAGAGCGGGCGTAACTACAATGAGCAGTTCTTC.

This clonotype was seen a handful of times. This chain uses TRBV19 with TRBJ1-2, with TRBD1 as a possible D gene (5 bases). Germline lookup yields CDR1 LNHDA and CDR2 SQIVND (reference sequence). Trimming stripped 3 bases from V and 0 bases from J, with 8 bases between. This CDR3 is 14 amino acids long. For the CDR3, the DNA is TGTGCCAGTAGTATGATACAGGCTAACTATGGCTACACCTTC. Translation gives CASSMIQANYGYTF.

The gene calls are TRBV20-1 and TRBJ2-3; 13 nucleotides match TRBD2. CDR3 size: 17 residues. The V gene end was trimmed by 0 bases and the J gene end by 5 bases; junction bases not matched to a gene: 8. CDR1 and CDR2 from the germline V gene are DFQATT and SNEGSKA (reference sequence). The CDR3 DNA is TGCAGTGCTAGAGATCGACAGACTAGCGGGAGGAGAGATACGCAGTATTTT. Translated, it gives CSARDRQTSGRRDTQYF.

This clonotype was seen at least ten times. V usage is TRBV10-2 and J usage is TRBJ2-3; 7 nucleotides line up with TRBD1. The CDR3 consists of 15 residues. Trimming took 2 bases from V and 6 from J; bases not matched to a gene: 8. CDR1 and CDR2 from the germline V gene are WSHSY and SAAADI. In DNA form, the CDR3 reads TGCGCCAGCAGTGAGCCCCGACAGGGCTATGATACGCAGTATTTT. Amino acid sequence: CASSEPRQGYDTQYF.

V is TRBV2 and J is TRBJ2-7; D call uncertain. From germline, CDR1 is SNHLY and CDR2 FYNNEI. CDR3 length: 8 residues. V gave up 5 bases and J gave up 12 bases, with 5 bases separating them. The CDR3 nucleotides read TGTGCCAGCAGTCCAGGGTACTTC. Protein sequence: CASSPGYF.

This chain links TRBV6-5 with TRBJ2-7, with D possibly matching TRBD2 (6 bases). Between the trimmed V and J ends, which lost 6 bases and 3 bases, there was a span of 12 bases. Germline CDR1 reads MNHEY; CDR2 reads SVGAGI. This CDR3 is 13 amino acids long. The CDR3 loop reads CASSPTGVYEQYF. In nucleotides, the CDR3 is TGTGCCAGCAGCCCCACGGGAGTCTACGAGCAGTACTTC.

The gene calls are TRBV7-9 and TRBJ2-4; a weak D match, TRBD2 (6 bases). V was pared by 5 bases and J by 3 bases, with 17 bases between. Germline V gene data show CDR1 as SEHNR and CDR2 as FQNEAQ (reference sequence). This CDR3 region has 16 residues. The CDR3 DNA reads as TGTGCCAGCAGCCCCCAAGCGGGTTTAGACAAAAACATTCAGTACTTC. The encoded protein is CASSPQAGLDKNIQYF.

A few counts support this clonotype. The chain is built from TRBV6-1 and TRBJ2-3; weak D call: TRBD2 (5 bases). Trimming took 8 bases from V and 5 from J, leaving 17 bases between them. Germline V lookup: CDR1 MNHNS, CDR2 SASEGT. This CDR3 region has 14 residues. The CDR3 reads CASCGGAGQDTQYF. CDR3 sequence (DNA): TGTGCCAGCTGCGGAGGAGCCGGTCAAGATACGCAGTATTTT.

The CDR3 DNA reads TGTGCCAGCAACAAAACACCGAACACCGGGGAGCTGTTTTTT. Its protein product is CASNKTPNTGELFF. The gene calls are TRBV12-3 or TRBV12-4 and TRBJ2-2; no definite D call. This CDR3 comprises 14 residues. Between the trimmed V and J ends, which lost 7 bases and 0 bases, there was a span of 9 bases.

This clonotype appeared many times. The V call is TRBV7-8, the J call TRBJ2-1, with 12 bases aligning to TRBD2. The ends lost 1 base at V and 10 bases at J; junction bases unmatched: 5. Looked up from germline, CDR1 is SGHVS and CDR2 is FQNEAQ. This CDR3 comprises 15 residues. The CDR3 DNA reads TGTGCCAGCAGCTTAGGACTAGCGGGAGTTGGGGAGCAGTTCTTC. Translating it yields CASSLGLAGVGEQFF. Full variable domain (rest looked up from reference TRBV7-8 and TRBJ2-1): GAGVSQSPRYKVAKRGQDVALRCDPISGHVSLFWYQQALGQGPEFLTYFQNEAQLDKSGLPSDRFFAERPEGSVSTLKIQRTQQEDSAVYLCASSLGLAGVGEQFFGPGTRLTVL.

The chain joins TRBV4-1 to TRBJ2-2, with D unresolved. CDR1 MGHRA and CDR2 YSYEKL come from the germline V gene. CDR3 length: 13 residues. V lost 1 base and J 6 bases, leaving 6 bases between the germline ends. CDR3 nucleotide sequence: TGCGCCAGCAGCCAAGTCAAGGCCGGGGAGCTGTTTTTT. This encodes CASSQVKAGELFF.

The CDR3 DNA is TGTGCCAGCAGCTCTTACGCGGGTTCCTACGAGCAGTACTTC. The encoded protein is CASSSYAGSYEQYF. The V and J genes are TRBV7-8 and TRBJ2-7; maybe TRBD2 (5 bases). The CDR3 has 14 amino acids. Per the germline V gene, CDR1 is SGHVS and CDR2 is FQNEAQ. The V and J ends lost 4 bases and 1 base respectively, with 11 bases between them.

J is TRBJ2-7 and V is TRBV9, with D uncertain. The ends were cut back, 0 bases at V and 0 bases at J, with 7 bases in the middle. Germline CDR1 and CDR2: SGDLS and YYNGEE. The CDR3 has 14 amino acids. DNA for the CDR3: TGTGCCAGCAGCGTAGGGGGTCCCTCCTACGAGCAGTACTTC. Amino acids: CASSVGGPSYEQYF.

This sequence joins TRBV29-1 and TRBJ2-3, with D unresolved. The V and J ends lost 5 bases and 1 base respectively, with 16 bases between them. CDR1 is SQVTM, CDR2 ANQGSEA, per germline. The CDR3 spans 15 residues. The CDR3 loop reads CSVRDPKGGTDTQYF. DNA of the CDR3: TGCAGCGTTCGAGACCCGAAGGGTGGCACAGATACGCAGTATTTT.

This chain uses TRBV11-2 with TRBJ2-1; D remains unclear. The CDR3 consists of 15 residues. V lost 3 bases and J lost 1, with 10 bases in between. In germline, CDR1 is SGHAT, CDR2 FQNNGV. This chain's CDR3 is CASSLNFGSYNEQFF. The CDR3 DNA follows: TGTGCCAGCAGCTTGAACTTCGGTTCCTACAATGAGCAGTTCTTC.

This chain joins TRBV20-1 and TRBJ2-2; D tentatively reads TRBD1 or TRBD2 (5 bases each). Germline V CDR1 and CDR2: DFQATT, SNEGSKA (reference sequence). The CDR3 consists of 16 residues. The V and J ends lost 5 bases and 4 bases respectively, with 20 bases between them. CDR3 bases: TGCAGTGCTGAGGGGAGCGCCGGATTACTCACCGGGGAGCTGTTTTTT. Amino acid sequence: CSAEGSAGLLTGELFF.

The chain employs TRBV6-8 and TRBJ2-7, with D tentatively TRBD2 (5 bases). Trimming removed 2 bases from V and 5 bases from J, with 10 bases in between. Per the germline V gene, CDR1 is MNHGY and CDR2 is SAAAGT. This CDR3 has 13 amino acids. The CDR3 bases are TGTGCCAGCAGTTACCCGGGAAGGAACGAGCAGTACTTC. As protein: CASSYPGRNEQYF.

The rearrangement uses TRBV7-3 and TRBJ2-2; 12 bases align to TRBD2. This CDR3 contains 16 residues. The ends lost 5 bases at V and 4 bases at J; junction bases unmatched: 5. Germline lookup yields CDR1 SGHTA and CDR2 FQGTGA. CDR3 region: CASSQRTSGITGELFF. The CDR3 nucleotides are TGTGCCAGCAGCCAACGGACTAGCGGGATCACCGGGGAGCTGTTTTTT. The variable domain in full, completed from reference TRBV7-3 and TRBJ2-2, reads GAGVSQTPSNKVTEKGKYVELRCDPISGHTALYWYRQSLGQGPEFLIYFQGTGAADDSGLPNDRFFAVRPEGSVSTLKIQRTERGDSAVYLCASSQRTSGITGELFFGEGSRLTVL.

V is TRBV6-2 or TRBV6-3 and J is TRBJ1-2; tentative D call: TRBD1 (5 bases). Germline assignment: CDR1 MNHEY and CDR2 SVGEGT. CDR3 size: 13 residues. Trimming took off 5 bases at V and 2 bases at J, with 9 bases between the two ends. In DNA form, the CDR3 reads TGTGCCAGCAGTCGGGGGGGAAACTATGGCTACACCTTC. Protein sequence: CASSRGGNYGYTF.

This clonotype was recorded at least ten times. The V gene is TRBV6-5, the J gene TRBJ1-2, with D unclear. CDR1 MNHEY and CDR2 SVGAGI come from the germline V gene. The CDR3 extends over 13 amino acids. V lost 2 bases to trimming and J lost 8 bases, with 12 bases between them. The CDR3 is CASSYGIAGGYTF. DNA for the CDR3: TGTGCCAGCAGTTACGGGATCGCGGGGGGCTACACCTTC.

The sample holds one count of this clonotype. CDR3 loop: CASSRGGGETQYF. As DNA, the CDR3 is TGTGCCAGCAGCCGTGGGGGTGGAGAGACCCAGTACTTC. The chain couples TRBV7-2 to TRBJ2-5; D tentatively fits TRBD1 or TRBD2 (5 bases each). CDR3 length: 13 amino acids. Between the trimmed V and J ends, which lost 5 bases and 4 bases, there was a span of 11 bases. Germline values: CDR1 SGHTA, CDR2 FQGNSA.

This clonotype was seen ten or more times. In nucleotides, the CDR3 is TGTGCCAGCTCCTATGTAAGGACGGGACAAGAGACCCAGTACTTC. As protein: CASSYVRTGQETQYF. This chain uses TRBV6-6 with TRBJ2-5, with a tentative D call TRBD2 (5 bases). V was pared by 8 bases and J by 2 bases, with 18 bases between. Germline CDR1 reads MNHNY; CDR2 reads SVGAGI (reference sequence). This CDR3 has 15 amino acids.